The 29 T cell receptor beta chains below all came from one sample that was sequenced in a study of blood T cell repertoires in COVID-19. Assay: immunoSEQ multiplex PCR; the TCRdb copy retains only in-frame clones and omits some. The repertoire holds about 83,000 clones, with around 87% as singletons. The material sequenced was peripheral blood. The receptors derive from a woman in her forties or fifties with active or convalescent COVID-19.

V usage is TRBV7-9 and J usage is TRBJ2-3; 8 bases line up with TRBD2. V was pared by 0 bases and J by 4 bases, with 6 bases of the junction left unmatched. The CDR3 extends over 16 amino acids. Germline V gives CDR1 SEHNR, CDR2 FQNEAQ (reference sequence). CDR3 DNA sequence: TGTGCCAGCAGCTTAGCTCCGGGACTAGTCGCAGATACGCAGTATTTT. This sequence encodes CASSLAPGLVADTQYF. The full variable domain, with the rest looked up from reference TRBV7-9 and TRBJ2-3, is DTGVSQNPRHKITKRGQNVTFRCDPISEHNRLYWYRQTLGQGPEFLTYFQNEAQLEKSRLLSDRFSAERPKGSFSTLEIQRTEQGDSAMYLCASSLAPGLVADTQYFGPGTRLTVL.

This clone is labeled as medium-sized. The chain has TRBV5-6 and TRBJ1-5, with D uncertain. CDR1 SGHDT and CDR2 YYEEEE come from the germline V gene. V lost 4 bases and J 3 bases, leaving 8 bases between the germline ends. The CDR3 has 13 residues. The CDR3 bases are TGTGCCAGCAGCGGCGGGATCAATCAGCCCCAGCATTTT. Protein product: CASSGGINQPQHF.

CDR3 in DNA: TGTGCCTGGAGTCCCCTGCGTGGCGGTAGGGAGCAGTTCTTC. Translation gives CAWSPLRGGREQFF. This chain connects TRBV30 to TRBJ2-1; D is uncertain. With 2 bases removed from V and 10 bases from J, the gap between germline ends came to 18 bases. The germline CDR1 and CDR2 sequences are GTSNPN and SVGIG (reference sequence). This CDR3 region has 14 residues.

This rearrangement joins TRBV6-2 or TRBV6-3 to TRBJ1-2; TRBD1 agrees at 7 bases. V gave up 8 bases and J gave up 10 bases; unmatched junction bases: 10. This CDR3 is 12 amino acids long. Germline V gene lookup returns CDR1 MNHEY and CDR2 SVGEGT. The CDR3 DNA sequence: TGTGCCAGCGGCCCGACAGGGAACTCCTACACCTTC. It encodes CASGPTGNSYTF.

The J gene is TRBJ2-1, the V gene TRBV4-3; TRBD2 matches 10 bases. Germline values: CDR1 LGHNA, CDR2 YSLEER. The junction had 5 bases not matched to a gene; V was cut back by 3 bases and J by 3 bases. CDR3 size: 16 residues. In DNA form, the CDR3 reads TGCGCCAGCAGCCATGACAGCGGGGGGGTCTACAATGAGCAGTTCTTC. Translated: CASSHDSGGVYNEQFF.

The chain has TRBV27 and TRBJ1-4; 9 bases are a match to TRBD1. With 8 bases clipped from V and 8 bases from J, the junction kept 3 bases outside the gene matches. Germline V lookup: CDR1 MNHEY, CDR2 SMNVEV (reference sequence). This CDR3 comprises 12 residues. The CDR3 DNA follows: TGTGCCAGCTGGGGACAGGGAGAAAAACTGTTTTTT. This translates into CASWGQGEKLFF.

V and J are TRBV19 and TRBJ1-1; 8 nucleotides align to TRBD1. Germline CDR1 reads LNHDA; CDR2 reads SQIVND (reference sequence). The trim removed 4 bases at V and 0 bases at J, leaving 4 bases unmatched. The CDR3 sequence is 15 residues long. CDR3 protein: CASSTQGVVNTEAFF. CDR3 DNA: TGTGCCAGTAGTACACAGGGGGTGGTGAACACTGAAGCTTTCTTT.

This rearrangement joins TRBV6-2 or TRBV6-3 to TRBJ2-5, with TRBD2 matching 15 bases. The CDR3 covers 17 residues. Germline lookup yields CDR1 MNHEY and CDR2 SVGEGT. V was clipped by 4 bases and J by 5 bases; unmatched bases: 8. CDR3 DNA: TGTGCCAGCAGTTCCCGGACTAGCGGGGGGGCCTCGGAGACCCAGTACTTC. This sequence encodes CASSSRTSGGASETQYF.

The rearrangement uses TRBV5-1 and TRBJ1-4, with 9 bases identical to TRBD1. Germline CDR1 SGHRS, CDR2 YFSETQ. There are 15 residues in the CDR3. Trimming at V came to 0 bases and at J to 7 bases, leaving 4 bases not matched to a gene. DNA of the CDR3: TGCGCCAGCAGCTTGGGGGGACAGGGAGGTGAAAAACTGTTTTTT. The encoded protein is CASSLGGQGGEKLFF.

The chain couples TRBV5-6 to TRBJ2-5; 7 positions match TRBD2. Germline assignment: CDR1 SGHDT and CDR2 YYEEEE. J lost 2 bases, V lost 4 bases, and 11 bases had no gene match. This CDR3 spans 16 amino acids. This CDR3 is CASSLDYGGDQETQYF. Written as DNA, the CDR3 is TGTGCCAGCAGCCTGGATTATGGGGGGGATCAAGAGACCCAGTACTTC.

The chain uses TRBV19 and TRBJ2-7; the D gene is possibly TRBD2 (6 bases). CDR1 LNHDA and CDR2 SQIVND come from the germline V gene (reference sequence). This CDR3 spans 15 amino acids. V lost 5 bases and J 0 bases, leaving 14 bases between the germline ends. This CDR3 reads CASSPMGGPSYEQYF. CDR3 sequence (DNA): TGTGCCAGTAGTCCGATGGGAGGCCCCTCCTACGAGCAGTACTTC.

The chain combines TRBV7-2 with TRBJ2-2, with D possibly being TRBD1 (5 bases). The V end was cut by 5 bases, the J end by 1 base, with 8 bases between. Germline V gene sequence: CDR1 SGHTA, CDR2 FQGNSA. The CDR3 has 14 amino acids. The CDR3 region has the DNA TGTGCCAGCAGCCTCACAGGGAACACCGGGGAGCTGTTTTTT. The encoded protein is CASSLTGNTGELFF.

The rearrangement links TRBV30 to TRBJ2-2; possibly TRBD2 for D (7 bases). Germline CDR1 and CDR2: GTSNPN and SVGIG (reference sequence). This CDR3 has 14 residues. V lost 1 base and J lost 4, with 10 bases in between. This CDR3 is CAWSEGGGTGELFF. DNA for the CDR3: TGTGCCTGGAGTGAGGGGGGGGGCACCGGGGAGCTGTTTTTT.

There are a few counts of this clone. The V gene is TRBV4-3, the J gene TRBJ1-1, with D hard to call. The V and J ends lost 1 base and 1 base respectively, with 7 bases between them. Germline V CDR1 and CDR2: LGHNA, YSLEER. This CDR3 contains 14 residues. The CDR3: CASSQANRNTEAFF. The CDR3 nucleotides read TGCGCCAGCAGCCAAGCAAATAGGAACACTGAAGCTTTCTTT.

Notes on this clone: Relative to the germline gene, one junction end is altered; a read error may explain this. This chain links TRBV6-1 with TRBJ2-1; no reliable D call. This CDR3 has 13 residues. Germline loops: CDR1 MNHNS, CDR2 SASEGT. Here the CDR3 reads CASREVVRNEQFF. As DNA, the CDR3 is TGTGCCAGCAGAGAAGTTGTGAGGAATGAGCAGTTCTTC.

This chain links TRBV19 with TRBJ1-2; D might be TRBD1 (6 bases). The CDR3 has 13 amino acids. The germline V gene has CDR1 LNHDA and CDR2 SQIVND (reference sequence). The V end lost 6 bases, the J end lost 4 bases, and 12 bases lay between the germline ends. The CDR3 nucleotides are TGTGCCAGTAGCCGGACAGACATCTATGGCTACACCTTC. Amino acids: CASSRTDIYGYTF.

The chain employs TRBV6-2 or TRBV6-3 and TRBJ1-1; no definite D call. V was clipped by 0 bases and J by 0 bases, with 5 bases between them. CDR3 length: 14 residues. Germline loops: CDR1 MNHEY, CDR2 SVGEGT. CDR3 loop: CASSYSSLNTEAFF. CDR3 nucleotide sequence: TGTGCCAGCAGTTACTCGAGTCTGAACACTGAAGCTTTCTTT.

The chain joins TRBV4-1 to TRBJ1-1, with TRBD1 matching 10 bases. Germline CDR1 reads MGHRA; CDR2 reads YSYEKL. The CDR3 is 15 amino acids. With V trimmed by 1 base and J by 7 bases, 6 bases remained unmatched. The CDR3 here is CASSQGVTGGDEAFF. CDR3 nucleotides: TGCGCCAGCAGCCAAGGTGTGACAGGGGGCGATGAAGCTTTCTTT.

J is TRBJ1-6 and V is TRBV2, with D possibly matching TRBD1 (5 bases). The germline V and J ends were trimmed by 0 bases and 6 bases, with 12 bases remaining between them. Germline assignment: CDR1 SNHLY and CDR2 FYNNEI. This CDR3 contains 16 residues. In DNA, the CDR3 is TGTGCCAGCAGTGAAGCCGGGGGGTTCCTTAATTCACCCCTCCACTTT. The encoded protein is CASSEAGGFLNSPLHF.

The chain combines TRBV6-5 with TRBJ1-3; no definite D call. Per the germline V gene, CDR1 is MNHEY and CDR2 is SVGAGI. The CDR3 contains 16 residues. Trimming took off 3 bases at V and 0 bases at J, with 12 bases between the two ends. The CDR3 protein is CASSYFRPSSGNTIYF. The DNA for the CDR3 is TGTGCCAGCAGTTATTTCAGGCCCAGCTCTGGAAACACCATATATTTT.

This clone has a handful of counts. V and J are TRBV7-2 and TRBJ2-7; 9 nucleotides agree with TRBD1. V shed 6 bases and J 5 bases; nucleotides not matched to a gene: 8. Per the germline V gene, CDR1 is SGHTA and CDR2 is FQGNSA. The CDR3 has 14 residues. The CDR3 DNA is TGTGCCAGCAGGTTGGACAGGGGAGGCCACGAGCAGTACTTC. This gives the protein CASRLDRGGHEQYF.

CDR3 coding DNA: TGTGCCAGCAGCTCCACAGGGGGAAATGGCTACACCTTC. Encoded protein: CASSSTGGNGYTF. The chain joins TRBV7-3 to TRBJ1-2, with TRBD1 matching over 8 bases. Germline CDR1 SGHTA, CDR2 FQGTGA. The CDR3 contains 13 residues. The J segment lost 6 bases and the V segment lost 4 bases, leaving 4 bases of the junction unmatched.

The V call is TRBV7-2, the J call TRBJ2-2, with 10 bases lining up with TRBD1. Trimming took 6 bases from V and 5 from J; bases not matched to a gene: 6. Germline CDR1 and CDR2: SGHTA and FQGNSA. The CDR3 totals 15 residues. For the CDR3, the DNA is TGTGCCAGCAGTTCCGACAGGGGGCGGACCGGGGAGCTGTTTTTT. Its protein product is CASSSDRGRTGELFF.

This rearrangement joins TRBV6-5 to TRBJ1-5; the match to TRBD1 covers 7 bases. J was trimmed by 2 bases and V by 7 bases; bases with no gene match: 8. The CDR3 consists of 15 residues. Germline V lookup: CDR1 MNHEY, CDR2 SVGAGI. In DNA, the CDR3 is TGTGCCAGCAATCCGACAGGGAGCGGCAATCAGCCCCAGCATTTT. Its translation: CASNPTGSGNQPQHF.

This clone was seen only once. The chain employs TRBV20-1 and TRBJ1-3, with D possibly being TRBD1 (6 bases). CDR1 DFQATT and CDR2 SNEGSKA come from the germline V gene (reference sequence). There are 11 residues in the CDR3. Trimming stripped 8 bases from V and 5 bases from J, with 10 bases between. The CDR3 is CSSGHRNTIYF. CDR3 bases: TGCAGTTCGGGACACAGAAACACCATATATTTT.

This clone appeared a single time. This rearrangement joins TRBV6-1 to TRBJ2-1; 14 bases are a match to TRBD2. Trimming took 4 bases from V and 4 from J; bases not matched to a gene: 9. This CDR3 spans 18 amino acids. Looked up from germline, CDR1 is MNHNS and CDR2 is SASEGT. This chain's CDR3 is CASSGLAGGRVGYNEQFF. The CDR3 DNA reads TGTGCCAGCAGTGGACTAGCGGGGGGGCGGGTAGGTTACAATGAGCAGTTCTTC.

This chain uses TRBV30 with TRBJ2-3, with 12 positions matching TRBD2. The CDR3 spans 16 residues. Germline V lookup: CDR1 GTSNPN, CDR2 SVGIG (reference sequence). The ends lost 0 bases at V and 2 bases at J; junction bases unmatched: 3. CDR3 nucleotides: TGTGCCTGGAGTGTTCGGACTAGCGGGGTCACAGATACGCAGTATTTT. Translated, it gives CAWSVRTSGVTDTQYF.

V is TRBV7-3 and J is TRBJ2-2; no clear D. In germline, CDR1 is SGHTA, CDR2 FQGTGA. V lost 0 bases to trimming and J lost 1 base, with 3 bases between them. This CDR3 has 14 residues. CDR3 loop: CASSLTLNTGELFF. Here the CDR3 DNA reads TGTGCCAGCAGCTTAACCCTGAACACCGGGGAGCTGTTTTTT.

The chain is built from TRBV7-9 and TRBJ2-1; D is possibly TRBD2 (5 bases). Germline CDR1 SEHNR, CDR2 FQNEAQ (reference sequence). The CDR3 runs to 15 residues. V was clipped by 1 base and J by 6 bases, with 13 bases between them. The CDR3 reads CASSLVRGSGNEQFF. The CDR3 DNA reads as TGTGCCAGCAGCTTAGTTCGGGGTTCGGGCAATGAGCAGTTCTTC. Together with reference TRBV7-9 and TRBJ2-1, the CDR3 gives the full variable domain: DTGVSQNPRHKITKRGQNVTFRCDPISEHNRLYWYRQTLGQGPEFLTYFQNEAQLEKSRLLSDRFSAERPKGSFSTLEIQRTEQGDSAMYLCASSLVRGSGNEQFFGPGTRLTVL.